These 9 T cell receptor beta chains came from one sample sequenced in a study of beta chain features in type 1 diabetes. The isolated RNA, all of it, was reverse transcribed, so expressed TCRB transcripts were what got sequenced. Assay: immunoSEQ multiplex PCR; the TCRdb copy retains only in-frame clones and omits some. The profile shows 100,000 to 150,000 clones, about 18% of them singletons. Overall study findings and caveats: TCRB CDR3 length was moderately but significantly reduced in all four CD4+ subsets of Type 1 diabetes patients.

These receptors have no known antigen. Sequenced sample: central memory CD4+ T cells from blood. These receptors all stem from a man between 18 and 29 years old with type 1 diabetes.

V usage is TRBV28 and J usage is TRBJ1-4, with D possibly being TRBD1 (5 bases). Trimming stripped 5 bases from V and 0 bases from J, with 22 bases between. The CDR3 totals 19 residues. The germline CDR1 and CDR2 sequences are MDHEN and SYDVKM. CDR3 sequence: CASSPPTPGPTTTNEKLFF. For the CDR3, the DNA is TGTGCCAGCAGTCCCCCTACGCCGGGACCGACCACAACTAATGAAAAACTGTTTTTT.

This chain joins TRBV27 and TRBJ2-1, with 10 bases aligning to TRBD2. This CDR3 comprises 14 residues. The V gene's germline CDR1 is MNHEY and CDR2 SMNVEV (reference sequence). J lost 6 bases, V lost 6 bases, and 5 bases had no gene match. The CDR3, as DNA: TGTGCCAGCAGACTAGCGGGGCCTCTCAATGAGCAGTTCTTC. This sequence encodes CASRLAGPLNEQFF.

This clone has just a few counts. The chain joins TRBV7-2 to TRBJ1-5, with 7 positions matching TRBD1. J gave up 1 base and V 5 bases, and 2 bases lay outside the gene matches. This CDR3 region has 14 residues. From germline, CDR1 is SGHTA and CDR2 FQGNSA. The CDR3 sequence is CASSDRVSNQPQHF. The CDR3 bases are TGTGCCAGCAGCGACAGGGTCAGCAATCAGCCCCAGCATTTT.

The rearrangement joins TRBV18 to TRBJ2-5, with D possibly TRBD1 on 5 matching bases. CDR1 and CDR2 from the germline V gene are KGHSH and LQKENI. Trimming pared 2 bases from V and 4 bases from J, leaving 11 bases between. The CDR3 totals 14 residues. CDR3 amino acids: CASSPRGLSETQYF. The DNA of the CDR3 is TGTGCCAGCTCACCAAGGGGTTTATCAGAGACCCAGTACTTC.

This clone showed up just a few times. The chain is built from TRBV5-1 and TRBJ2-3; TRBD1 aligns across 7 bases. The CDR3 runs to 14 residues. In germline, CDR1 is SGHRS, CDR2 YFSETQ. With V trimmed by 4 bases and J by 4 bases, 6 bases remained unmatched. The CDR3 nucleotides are TGCGCCAGCAGCCCGACAGGGAACGCAGATACGCAGTATTTT. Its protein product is CASSPTGNADTQYF.

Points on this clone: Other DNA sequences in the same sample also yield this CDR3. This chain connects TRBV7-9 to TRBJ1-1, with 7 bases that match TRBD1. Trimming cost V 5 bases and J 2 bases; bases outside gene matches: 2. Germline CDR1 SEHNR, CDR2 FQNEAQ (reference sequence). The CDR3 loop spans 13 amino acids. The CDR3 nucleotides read TGTGCCAGCAGCCGACAGGGAAACACTGAAGCTTTCTTT. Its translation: CASSRQGNTEAFF.

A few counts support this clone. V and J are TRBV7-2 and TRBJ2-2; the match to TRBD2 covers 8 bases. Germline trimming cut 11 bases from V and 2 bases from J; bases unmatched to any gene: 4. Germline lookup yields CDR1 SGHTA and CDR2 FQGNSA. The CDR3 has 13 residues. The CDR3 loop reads CASGGGNTGELFF. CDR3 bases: TGTGCCTCGGGGGGGGGCAACACCGGGGAGCTGTTTTTT.

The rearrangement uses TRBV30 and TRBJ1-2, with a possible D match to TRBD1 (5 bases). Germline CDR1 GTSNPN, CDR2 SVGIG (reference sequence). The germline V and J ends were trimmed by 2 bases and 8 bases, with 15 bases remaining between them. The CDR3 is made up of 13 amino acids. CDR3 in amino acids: CAWSLGAAPGYTF. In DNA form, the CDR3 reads TGTGCCTGGAGTCTAGGGGCGGCACCGGGCTACACCTTC.

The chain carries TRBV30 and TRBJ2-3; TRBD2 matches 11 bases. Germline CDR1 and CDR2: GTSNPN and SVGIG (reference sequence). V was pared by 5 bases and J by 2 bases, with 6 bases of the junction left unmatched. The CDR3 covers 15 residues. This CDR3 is CAWGLSGGATDTQYF. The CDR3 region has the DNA TGTGCCTGGGGACTTAGCGGGGGGGCCACAGATACGCAGTATTTT.